This is a list of T cell receptor beta chains from one sample in a study of shared clonotypes between healthy human individuals. The data were produced by immunoSEQ multiplex PCR, yet TCRdb's version contains in-frame clones alone and is incomplete. This repertoire shows roughly 850,000 clones, 95% to 97% found once; its top ten account for less than 0.25%. Sample: naive CD8+ T cells sorted from blood. These TCRs come from a man younger than 40 in good health. Each CDR3 is given with its conserved first and last residue. Fields, in order: CDR3 protein, CDR3 DNA, J gene, D gene, V gene, clone size. A D gene is named only where the DNA matches it firmly. Only some rows state a clone size, as once, few, many or a class for expanded clones.

CASSKRGFRTGELFF | TGTGCCAGCAGCAAAAGGGGATTTCGGACCGGGGAGCTGTTTTTT | TRBJ2-2 | - | TRBV21-1 | -
CASSSASGRSFYEQYF | TGTGCCAGCAGTTCCGCGAGCGGGAGATCCTTTTACGAGCAGTACTTC | TRBJ2-7 | TRBD2 | TRBV6-5 | -
CASKRRGSVSTEAFF | TGTGCCAGTAAGCGACGGGGGAGCGTTAGCACTGAAGCTTTCTTT | TRBJ1-1 | - | TRBV19 | -
CSVESGAQNTEAFF | TGCAGCGTTGAGTCCGGGGCCCAGAACACTGAAGCTTTCTTT | TRBJ1-1 | - | TRBV29-1 | once
CASSVALAGAGELFF | TGTGCCAGCAGCGTAGCACTAGCGGGAGCCGGGGAGCTGTTTTTT | TRBJ2-2 | TRBD2 | TRBV9 | -
CASCPRSGSGANVLTF | TGTGCCAGCTGCCCCCGGTCAGGGAGTGGGGCCAACGTCCTGACTTTC | TRBJ2-6 | - | TRBV28 | once
CASSQGEAVSYEQYF | TGCGCCAGCAGCCAGGGGGAGGCAGTCTCCTACGAGCAGTACTTC | TRBJ2-7 | - | TRBV4-1 | -
CASNQGWRTEAFF | TGTGCCAGCAACCAGGGGTGGCGCACTGAAGCTTTCTTT | TRBJ1-1 | - | TRBV6-5 | -
CSVRDRGPAGELFF | TGCAGCGTGAGGGACAGGGGTCCCGCCGGGGAGCTGTTTTTT | TRBJ2-2 | TRBD1 | TRBV29-1 | -
CASSSGLATSETQYF | TGTGCCAGCAGCTCGGGACTAGCGACGTCGGAGACCCAGTACTTC | TRBJ2-5 | TRBD2 | TRBV7-9 | -
CASRADRSSNQPQHF | TGTGCCAGCAGGGCGGACAGATCTAGCAATCAGCCCCAGCATTTT | TRBJ1-5 | - | TRBV2 | -
CASSQAIGGIAYNEQFF | TGTGCCAGCAGCCAAGCAATAGGGGGCATAGCCTACAATGAGCAGTTCTTC | TRBJ2-1 | TRBD1 | TRBV14 | -
CASSDWGSNQPQHF | TGTGCCAGCAGTGACTGGGGGAGCAATCAGCCCCAGCATTTT | TRBJ1-5 | - | TRBV6-1 | -
CASVNYEQYF | TGTGCCAGTGTGAACTACGAGCAGTACTTC | TRBJ2-7 | - | TRBV19 | -
CASSSPGQSYEQYF | TGTGCCAGCAGCTCCCCAGGGCAATCCTACGAGCAGTACTTC | TRBJ2-7 | - | TRBV7-9 | -
CASSFGLAGGNEQFF | TGTGCCAGCAGCTTCGGACTAGCGGGCGGTAATGAGCAGTTCTTC | TRBJ2-1 | TRBD2 | TRBV7-9 | once
CASSWLAGAANEQFF | TGTGCCAGTAGTTGGCTAGCGGGAGCCGCCAATGAGCAGTTCTTC | TRBJ2-1 | TRBD2 | TRBV19 | once
CASSLPPGAIAGELFF | TGTGCCAGCAGTTTACCCCCAGGGGCTATCGCCGGGGAGCTGTTTTTT | TRBJ2-2 | - | TRBV27 | -
CASGRDLLF | TGTGCCAGCGGGAGGGACCTCCTATTT | TRBJ2-3 | TRBD2 | TRBV9 | -
CATSRGTSAETQYF | TGTGCCACCAGCAGAGGGACTAGCGCGGAGACCCAGTACTTC | TRBJ2-5 | TRBD2 | TRBV15 | -
CASSLESILSLDRSEAFF | TGTGCCAGCAGCTTAGAGAGTATTTTGAGCCTGGACAGAAGTGAAGCTTTCTTT | TRBJ1-1 | - | TRBV7-8 | once
CASRPDRGAYTGELFF | TGTGCCAGCAGACCCGACAGGGGGGCTTACACCGGGGAGCTGTTTTTT | TRBJ2-2 | TRBD1 | TRBV27 | once
CASSPFWGSETSGRAYNEQFF | TGTGCCAGCTCACCATTCTGGGGGTCAGAGACTAGCGGAAGGGCTTACAATGAGCAGTTCTTC | TRBJ2-1 | TRBD2 | TRBV18 | -
CSVEKVASGTADTQYF | TGCAGCGTTGAGAAAGTGGCTAGCGGGACTGCAGATACGCAGTATTTT | TRBJ2-3 | TRBD2 | TRBV29-1 | -
CASSANHRVGGTEAFF | TGTGCCAGCAGCGCTAATCACAGGGTCGGGGGCACTGAAGCTTTCTTT | TRBJ1-1 | - | TRBV9 | -
CAISEDGLGTYNEQFF | TGTGCCATCAGTGAGGATGGACTAGGTACGTACAATGAGCAGTTCTTC | TRBJ2-1 | TRBD2 | TRBV10-3 | -
CASSQDSGQGNGELFF | TGCGCCAGCAGCCAAGATTCGGGACAGGGGAACGGGGAGCTGTTTTTT | TRBJ2-2 | TRBD1 | TRBV4-1 | -
CASSFPGQTNTEAFF | TGTGCCAGCAGTTTTCCGGGACAAACGAACACTGAAGCTTTCTTT | TRBJ1-1 | - | TRBV28 | -
CASSLSGAYEQYF | TGCGCCAGCAGCCTTAGCGGGGCCTACGAGCAGTACTTC | TRBJ2-7 | TRBD2 | TRBV4-1 | -
CASSGLSGRARTQYF | TGTGCCAGCAGCGGTCTCAGCGGGAGGGCGCGTACGCAGTATTTT | TRBJ2-3 | TRBD2 | TRBV11-2 | -
CSVEDPTRPGYTF | TGCAGCGTTGAAGATCCGACACGCCCGGGCTACACCTTC | TRBJ1-2 | - | TRBV29-1 | -
CSVSHRGLDYGYTF | TGCAGCGTTTCCCACAGGGGATTGGACTATGGCTACACCTTC | TRBJ1-2 | TRBD1 | TRBV29-1 | -
CASSYSSAQPQHF | TGTGCCAGCAGTTACTCTTCGGCTCAGCCCCAGCATTTT | TRBJ1-5 | - | TRBV6-5 | -
CASSVAGTGGYEQYF | TGTGCCAGCAGCGTAGCGGGGACAGGGGGCTACGAGCAGTACTTC | TRBJ2-7 | TRBD1 | TRBV9 | -
CASSGNIRDYEQYF | TGTGCCAGCAGTGGGAATATCCGGGACTACGAGCAGTACTTC | TRBJ2-7 | - | TRBV27 | -
CAWSVPNSHYGYTF | TGTGCCTGGAGTGTACCCAATAGTCACTATGGCTACACCTTC | TRBJ1-2 | - | TRBV30 | -
CASSQGSPYEQYF | TGTGCCAGTAGTCAGGGGAGCCCCTACGAGCAGTACTTC | TRBJ2-7 | - | TRBV19 | -
CATSRDWSDLYEQYF | TGTGCCACCAGCAGAGACTGGAGCGACCTCTACGAGCAGTACTTC | TRBJ2-7 | - | TRBV15 | -
CASSYQGQGVEEQYF | TGTGCCAGCAGCTATCAGGGACAGGGGGTAGAGGAGCAGTACTTC | TRBJ2-5 | TRBD1 | TRBV11-1 | -
CASSQVGVGNQPQHF | TGCGCCAGCAGCCAAGTCGGAGTAGGGAATCAGCCCCAGCATTTT | TRBJ1-5 | - | TRBV4-1 | -
CASSMGTGVQPQHF | TGTGCCAGTAGTATGGGGACAGGGGTTCAGCCCCAGCATTTT | TRBJ1-5 | TRBD1 | TRBV19 | -
CASTLPKESYNEQFF | TGTGCCAGCACCCTACCTAAAGAATCCTACAATGAGCAGTTCTTC | TRBJ2-1 | - | TRBV25-1 | -
CASSYSVFGGNNEQFF | TGTGCCAGCAGTTACTCTGTCTTCGGGGGGAACAATGAGCAGTTCTTC | TRBJ2-1 | TRBD2 | TRBV6-5 | -
CASSRASGELFF | TGCGCCAGCAGCCGCGCCTCCGGGGAGCTGTTTTTT | TRBJ2-2 | - | TRBV4-1 | once
CASSVRDRELYEQYF | TGTGCCAGCAGTGTCCGGGACAGGGAGTTATACGAGCAGTACTTC | TRBJ2-7 | TRBD1 | TRBV6-1 | -
CASSVRLAPTRELFF | TGTGCCAGCAGTGTCAGACTAGCGCCTACCCGGGAGCTGTTTTTT | TRBJ2-2 | TRBD2 | TRBV6-4 | -